A selection of T cell receptor beta chains follows, all from one sample in a study of T cell responses to AZD1222 COVID-19 vaccine. Clones were sequenced by immunoSEQ multiplex PCR, and TCRdb holds only the in-frame ones, with some missing. The table records over 150,000 clones, about 93% of them present only once. Sample: peripheral blood, taken 28 days after the second AZD1222 dose. Every receptor here comes from an adult who received the AZD1222 COVID-19 vaccine. Both conserved end residues are part of each CDR3. Fields, in order: J gene, D gene, CDR3 length, V gene, clone size, CDR3 protein, CDR3 DNA. A D gene is named only where the DNA matches it firmly. For some rows the clone size is stated as once, few or many, or as a class when expanded; others skip it.

TRBJ1-2 . 16 TRBV7-2 . CASSRPPGEENYGYTF TGTGCCAGCAGCAGACCTCCGGGAGAAGAAAACTATGGCTACACCTTC
TRBJ1-1 . 15 TRBV25-1 . CASSSLGHPNTEAFF TGTGCCAGCAGTTCCCTGGGACACCCGAACACTGAAGCTTTCTTT
TRBJ1-2 . 17 TRBV5-1 . CASSPGSGGRRGHGYTF TGCGCCAGCAGCCCCGGGTCGGGTGGCAGAAGGGGACATGGCTACACCTTC
TRBJ1-2 . 12 TRBV28 . CAISYRVKGYTF TGTGCCATCTCATACAGGGTGAAAGGCTACACCTTC
TRBJ2-7 . 14 TRBV11-3 . CASSLGTAAYEQYF TGTGCCAGCAGCTTAGGGACGGCCGCCTACGAGCAGTACTTC
TRBJ1-2 TRBD1 15 TRBV4-2 . CASSPGPGQSYGYTF TGTGCCAGCAGCCCCGGGCCGGGACAGTCGTATGGCTACACCTTC
TRBJ1-1 . 14 TRBV27 . CASSTQGPGTEAFF TGTGCCAGCAGTACTCAGGGGCCGGGGACTGAAGCTTTCTTT
TRBJ2-1 . 11 TRBV5-1 . CASSFRDEQFF TGCGCCAGCAGCTTCCGCGATGAGCAGTTCTTC
TRBJ1-1 . 15 TRBV6-2/TRBV6-3 . CASTPGGLSNTEAFF TGTGCCAGCACCCCCGGGGGACTGTCGAACACTGAAGCTTTCTTT
TRBJ1-1 . 14 TRBV27 . CASRSTGLGTEAFF TGTGCCAGCAGGTCCACAGGGTTGGGAACTGAAGCTTTCTTT
TRBJ1-2 . 12 TRBV27 . CASSSGATGYTF TGTGCCAGCAGTTCAGGGGCGACTGGCTACACCTTC
TRBJ1-3 . 16 TRBV7-9 once CASSQNRDSIGNTIYF TGTGCCAGCAGCCAAAACAGGGATTCGATTGGAAACACCATATATTTT
TRBJ1-2 . 17 TRBV7-2 . CASSLFGQTVSNYGYTF TGTGCCAGCAGCTTATTCGGACAGACAGTCTCTAACTATGGCTACACCTTC
TRBJ1-4 . 16 TRBV2 . CASSPGQETRNEKLFF TGTGCCAGCAGTCCAGGACAAGAAACCCGGAATGAAAAACTGTTTTTT
TRBJ1-1 . 12 TRBV7-9 . CASSISTVSAFF TGTGCCAGCAGCATTTCGACAGTCTCAGCTTTCTTT
TRBJ1-2 . 13 TRBV5-1 . CASSLDGINGYTF TGCGCCAGCAGCTTGGACGGGATTAATGGCTACACCTTC
TRBJ1-6 . 15 TRBV2 once CASSETEMYNSPLHF TGTGCCAGCAGTGAAACCGAGATGTATAATTCACCCCTCCACTTT
TRBJ2-1 . 12 TRBV11-2 . CASSLTRSEQFF TGTGCCAGCAGCCTGACCCGCAGTGAGCAGTTCTTC
TRBJ2-1 TRBD2 15 TRBV20-1 once CSASASGGSYNEQFF TGCAGTGCTAGTGCTAGCGGGGGTTCCTACAATGAGCAGTTCTTC
TRBJ1-1 . 12 TRBV30 . CAWSVYGTHAFF TGTGCCTGGAGTGTATACGGGACGCATGCTTTCTTT
TRBJ1-2 . 13 TRBV28 . CASSFGGSRGYTF TGTGCCAGCAGTTTCGGAGGGTCAAGGGGCTACACCTTC
TRBJ1-1 . 14 TRBV21-1 . CASSDKGGSTEAFF TGTGCCAGCAGCGACAAGGGAGGAAGCACTGAAGCTTTCTTT
TRBJ1-6 . 17 TRBV7-2 . CASSFNNRAINNSPLHF TGTGCCAGCAGCTTCAATAACAGGGCAATCAATAATTCACCCCTCCACTTT
TRBJ1-6 . 15 TRBV5-4 . CASSLGQTVYSPLHF TGTGCCAGCAGCTTGGGTCAGACGGTGTACTCACCCCTCCACTTT
TRBJ1-6 TRBD1 14 TRBV10-3 once CAISGTVKNSPLHF TGTGCCATCAGCGGGACAGTAAAGAATTCACCCCTCCACTTT
TRBJ1-2 TRBD1 12 TRBV25-1 . CASAGTDYGYTF TGTGCCAGCGCCGGGACAGACTATGGCTACACCTTC
TRBJ1-3 . 15 TRBV7-9 . CASTTTKVTGNTIYF TGTGCCAGCACCACAACCAAAGTCACTGGAAACACCATATATTTT